This T cell receptor beta chain was identified in a study of T cell responses to AZD1222 COVID-19 vaccine. Study summary: Analyses pooled second doses at about 4 or about 12 weeks.

TCRdb keeps only in-frame clones here, not all; method: immunoSEQ multiplex PCR. The repertoire holds around 130,000 clones, with about 86% as singletons. Findings and limits, study-wide: The CD4 TCRs associated with vaccination extended across spike and predominated at 160-218 and 743-854. Only a handful of individuals given AZD1222 were seropositive at baseline.

In the case of this clone: As yet, its antigen is unknown.

Looked up from germline, CDR1 is ENHRY and CDR2 is SYGVKD. The CDR3 contains 15 residues. V gave up 8 bases and J gave up 1 base, with 14 bases separating them. This chain connects TRBV10-3 to TRBJ2-2, with a possible D match to TRBD1 (6 bases). The TCR originated in an adult in good health. The sample in question was peripheral blood, obtained on day 0 of AZD1222 vaccination. CDR3 protein: CAIGGERKNTGELFF. The CDR3 DNA follows: TGTGCCATCGGGGGCGAGCGGAAGAACACCGGGGAGCTGTTTTTT.